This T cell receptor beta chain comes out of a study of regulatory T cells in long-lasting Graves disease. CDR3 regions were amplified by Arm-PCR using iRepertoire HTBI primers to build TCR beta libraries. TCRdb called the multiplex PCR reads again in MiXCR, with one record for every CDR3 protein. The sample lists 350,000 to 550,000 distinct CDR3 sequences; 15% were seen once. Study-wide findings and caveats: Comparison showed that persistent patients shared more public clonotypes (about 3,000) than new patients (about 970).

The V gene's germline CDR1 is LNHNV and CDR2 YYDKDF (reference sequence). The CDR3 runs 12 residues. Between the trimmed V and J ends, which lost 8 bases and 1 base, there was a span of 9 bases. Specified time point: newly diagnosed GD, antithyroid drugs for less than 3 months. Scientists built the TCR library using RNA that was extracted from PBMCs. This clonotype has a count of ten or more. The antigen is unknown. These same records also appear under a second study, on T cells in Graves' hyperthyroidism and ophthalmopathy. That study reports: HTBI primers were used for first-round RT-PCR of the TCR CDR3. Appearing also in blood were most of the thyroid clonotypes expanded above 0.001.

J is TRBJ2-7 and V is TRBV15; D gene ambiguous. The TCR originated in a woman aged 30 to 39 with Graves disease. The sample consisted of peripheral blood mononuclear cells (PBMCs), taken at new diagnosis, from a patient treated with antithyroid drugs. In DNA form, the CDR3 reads TGTGCCACCGGGCGAGCGTCCTACGAGCAGTACTTC. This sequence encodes CATGRASYEQYF. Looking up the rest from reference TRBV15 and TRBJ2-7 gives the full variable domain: DAMVIQNPRYQVTQFGKPVTLSCSQTLNHNVMYWYQQKSSQAPKLLFHYYDKDFNNEADTPDNFQSRRPNTSFCFLDIRSPGLGDTAMYLCATGRASYEQYFGPGTRLTVT.